This paragraph covers one TCR beta chain sequence. The antigen is undetermined. Clones were read by immunoSEQ multiplex PCR, and TCRdb kept only the in-frame ones, dropping some. Found here are 75,000 to 100,000 clones, more than 90% of them singletons; the top ten hold 9.5% to 15%. This entry belongs to a study of T cell responses to AZD1222 COVID-19 vaccine. The germline gives CDR1 LGHNT, CDR2 FRNRAP. Between the trimmed V and J ends, which lost 7 bases and 4 bases, there was a span of 14 bases. The CDR3 has 14 residues. General observations from the study: With dominance at 160-218 and 743-854, vaccine-associated CD4 TCRs spanned spike.

The sequence was obtained from an adult in good health. The V and J genes are TRBV12-5 and TRBJ1-5; perhaps TRBD1 as D (6 bases). The specimen was peripheral blood, collected on day 0 of AZD1222 vaccination. CDR3 amino acids: CASAPGQGNQPQHF. The CDR3 nucleotides read TGTGCTAGTGCTCCGGGGCAGGGGAATCAGCCCCAGCATTTT.